The 32 T cell receptor beta chains given below trace back to one sample, sequenced in a study of a mutant IDH1 vaccine in newly diagnosed glioma. Described time point: week 35, safety follow-up. Vaccinated patients received 300 ug of mutant IDH1 20-mer peptide per dose, with topical imiquimod. Measured with immunoSEQ multiplex PCR; TCRdb has only the in-frame clones, and not every one. The repertoire has roughly 51,000 clones, approximately 79% of them found once; the top ten carry 6% to 8%. No cognate antigen is known for these TCRs. Material: PBMCs, obtained from a glioma patient whose treatment included an IDH1 peptide vaccine. The receptors originated from a man aged 40-50 years with glioma.

The V and J genes are TRBV29-1 and TRBJ2-5, with unresolved D. CDR1 is SQVTM, CDR2 ANQGSEA, per germline. Trimming removed 7 bases from V and 1 base from J, with 13 bases in between. CDR3 length equals 13 residues. CDR3 protein: CSAAGRIQETQYF. The CDR3 DNA sequence: TGCAGCGCCGCTGGTCGGATCCAAGAGACCCAGTACTTC. The variable domain in full, with the rest retrieved from reference TRBV29-1 and TRBJ2-5, is SAVISQKPSRDICQRGTSLTIQCQVDSQVTMMFWYRQQPGQSLTLIATANQGSEATYESGFVIDKFPISRPNLTFSTLTVSNMSPEDSSIYLCSAAGRIQETQYFGPGTRLLVL.

For this clone: At the DNA level, this CDR3 is encoded by other sequences in the same sample as well. V is TRBV29-1 and J is TRBJ2-3, with 8 positions matching TRBD2. The CDR3 has 14 residues. CDR1 is SQVTM, CDR2 ANQGSEA, per germline. V lost 3 bases and J lost 0; bases outside the gene matches: 2. The CDR3 nucleotides are TGCAGCGTTGAGAGCGGGGGAAGCACAGATACGCAGTATTTT. This gives the protein CSVESGGSTDTQYF.

This clone has a single count. V gene TRBV19 combines with J gene TRBJ2-7, with D possibly matching TRBD1 (5 bases). Trimming stripped 3 bases from V and 3 bases from J, with 15 bases between. Germline loops: CDR1 LNHDA, CDR2 SQIVND (reference sequence). The CDR3 contains 15 residues. CDR3 sequence (DNA): TGTGCCAGTAGTATTGGGCCAGGGCCCTACTACGAGCAGTACTTC. It is translated as CASSIGPGPYYEQYF.

As to this clone: Sequence at one end of the junction differs from germline and may be a read error. The chain employs TRBV2 and TRBJ2-7; tentative D call: TRBD1 (6 bases). From germline, CDR1 is SNHLY and CDR2 FYNNEI. The CDR3 runs 13 residues. The CDR3, as DNA: TGTGCCAGCACTGAACAGGGCCCCTACGAGCAGTACTTC. Protein: CASTEQGPYEQYF.

This clone has a handful of counts. The J gene is TRBJ2-3, the V gene TRBV5-1, with D possibly being TRBD1 or TRBD2 (5 bases each). Germline V CDR1 and CDR2: SGHRS, YFSETQ. Trimming pared 2 bases from V and 2 bases from J, leaving 9 bases between. The CDR3 is made up of 14 amino acids. Here the CDR3 reads CASSFRDVTDTQYF. CDR3 DNA: TGCGCCAGCAGCTTCCGGGACGTCACAGATACGCAGTATTTT.

The chain is built from TRBV2 and TRBJ2-1, with 15 bases that match TRBD2. This CDR3 has 16 residues. J was trimmed by 7 bases and V by 6 bases; bases with no gene match: 7. Germline V gene sequence: CDR1 SNHLY, CDR2 FYNNEI. The chain's CDR3 is CASRGLAGGPRNEQFF. Here the CDR3 DNA reads TGTGCCAGCAGAGGACTAGCGGGGGGGCCGAGGAATGAGCAGTTCTTC.

The J gene is TRBJ1-1, the V gene TRBV6-5; weak D call: TRBD1 (5 bases). The CDR3 contains 13 residues. Trimming removed 5 bases at V and 1 base at J, with 8 bases between. Germline V gene sequence: CDR1 MNHEY, CDR2 SVGAGI. The DNA for the CDR3 is TGTGCCAGCAGTCGGGACGCGAACACTGAAGCTTTCTTT. Translating gives CASSRDANTEAFF.

The chain uses TRBV6-5 and TRBJ2-5; no definite D call. The V gene's germline CDR1 is MNHEY and CDR2 SVGAGI. Trimming cost V 1 base and J 9 bases, with 18 bases left between them. CDR3 length: 15 amino acids. Written as DNA, the CDR3 is TGTGCCAGCAGTTACTATCCCCCCCCGAAGGTCTCCCAGTACTTC. This encodes CASSYYPPPKVSQYF.

CDR3 nucleotide sequence: TGTGCCAGCAGTGAAGGAATTGTCACTTACAATGAGCAGTTCTTC. Its translation: CASSEGIVTYNEQFF. The chain carries TRBV2 and TRBJ2-1; D gene unclear. The CDR3 extends over 15 amino acids. CDR1 and CDR2 from the germline V gene are SNHLY and FYNNEI. With 1 base removed from V and 4 bases from J, the gap between germline ends came to 11 bases. Based on the CDR3 plus reference TRBV2 and TRBJ2-1, the full variable domain is EPEVTQTPSHQVTQMGQEVILRCVPISNHLYFYWYRQILGQKVEFLVSFYNNEISEKSEIFDDQFSVERPDGSNFTLKIRSTKLEDSAMYFCASSEGIVTYNEQFFGPGTRLTVL.

The rearrangement links TRBV29-1 to TRBJ1-3; 7 nucleotides agree with TRBD1. CDR3 size: 13 residues. The germline gives CDR1 SQVTM, CDR2 ANQGSEA. Trimming took 5 bases from V and 4 from J; bases not matched to a gene: 5. The CDR3 coding sequence is TGCAGCGTTAGTCCAGGGGGAGGAAACACCATATATTTT. Encoded protein: CSVSPGGGNTIYF.

Judged by abundance, this clone is medium-sized (0.01 to 0.1%). V gene TRBV29-1 combines with J gene TRBJ2-1; no definite D call. The V end lost 8 bases, the J end lost 9 bases, and 14 bases lay between the germline ends. The CDR3 length is 11 residues. Germline assignment: CDR1 SQVTM and CDR2 ANQGSEA. In DNA form, the CDR3 reads TGCAGCCCTTACTCCGTCGGTGAGCAGTTCTTC. Protein product: CSPYSVGEQFF.

This clone has a handful of counts. The CDR3 nucleotides read TGTGCCAGCAGCTTAGACATGGCCAGTGGCACGCCCCAGCATTTT. Its protein is CASSLDMASGTPQHF. The chain is built from TRBV7-9 and TRBJ1-5; no definite D call. The germline CDR1 and CDR2 sequences are SEHNR and FQNEAQ (reference sequence). This CDR3 has 15 amino acids. V gave up 1 base and J gave up 9 bases, with 16 bases separating them.

The chain has TRBV25-1 and TRBJ2-1; 13 bases match TRBD2. With 6 bases clipped from V and 10 bases from J, the junction kept 3 bases outside the gene matches. This CDR3 spans 13 amino acids. CDR1 is MGHDK and CDR2 is SYGVNS in the germline V gene. In DNA, the CDR3 is TGTGCCAGCAGACTAGCGGGGGGGCGAGAGCAGTTCTTC. Translating it yields CASRLAGGREQFF.

V and J are TRBV10-2 and TRBJ1-2; D is undetermined. Germline V gene sequence: CDR1 WSHSY, CDR2 SAAADI. Trimming pared 10 bases from V and 4 bases from J, leaving 10 bases between. The CDR3 consists of 11 residues. The CDR3 region has the DNA TGCGCCACCCTAGACTCCTATGGCTACACCTTC. Its translation is CATLDSYGYTF.

This chain uses TRBV6-5 with TRBJ1-6; D might be TRBD1 (6 bases). CDR1 is MNHEY and CDR2 is SVGAGI in the germline V gene. The CDR3 is made up of 15 amino acids. V was cut by 7 bases and J by 10 bases, with 20 bases left in between. As DNA, the CDR3 is TGTGCCAGCACCATTACGGGGACCAGGGGATCACCCCTCCACTTT. Translation gives CASTITGTRGSPLHF.

The chain is built from TRBV5-1 and TRBJ1-3, with D hard to call. The CDR3 spans 17 residues. The germline V gene has CDR1 SGHRS and CDR2 YFSETQ. The V gene lost 0 bases and the J gene lost 1 base, with 14 bases spanning the gap. CDR3 in amino acids: CASSLGGGSASGNTIYF. The CDR3, as DNA: TGCGCCAGCAGCTTGGGGGGAGGGTCGGCGTCTGGAAACACCATATATTTT.

The rearrangement links TRBV4-1 to TRBJ1-5; 7 bases are shared with TRBD1. After removal of 0 bases from V and 3 bases from J, the junction contained 5 bases not matched to a gene. This CDR3 comprises 16 residues. Germline CDR1 is MGHRA and CDR2 is YSYEKL. CDR3 nucleotides: TGCGCCAGCAGCCAAGATCCACAGGGGTACAATCAGCCCCAGCATTTT. Protein: CASSQDPQGYNQPQHF.

The chain couples TRBV6-1 to TRBJ2-5, with no clear D. The CDR3 spans 12 residues. Germline CDR1 MNHNS, CDR2 SASEGT. Between the trimmed V and J ends, which lost 5 bases and 2 bases, there was a span of 6 bases. The CDR3 is CASSLQQETQYF. In DNA, the CDR3 is TGTGCCAGCAGTCTTCAGCAAGAGACCCAGTACTTC.

The chain uses TRBV5-4 and TRBJ1-2; no clear D gene. The V end was cut by 4 bases, the J end by 7 bases, with 17 bases between. There are 14 residues in the CDR3. Germline V CDR1 and CDR2: SGHNT, YYREEE (reference sequence). The CDR3 here is CASSKTPPGGGYTF. In DNA form, the CDR3 reads TGTGCCAGCAGCAAGACACCACCTGGAGGTGGCTACACCTTC.

The J gene is TRBJ1-1, the V gene TRBV5-1; 8 positions agree with TRBD1. J was trimmed by 5 bases and V by 5 bases; bases with no gene match: 5. Germline V gives CDR1 SGHRS, CDR2 YFSETQ. The CDR3 sequence is 13 residues long. The CDR3 here is CASSSTGVTEAFF. The CDR3 bases are TGCGCCAGCAGTTCGACAGGGGTGACTGAAGCTTTCTTT.

The rearrangement links TRBV5-6 to TRBJ2-7; no reliable D call. Deletions cut 0 bases from V and 3 bases from J, with 7 bases between. Germline V gene lookup returns CDR1 SGHDT and CDR2 YYEEEE. The CDR3 consists of 13 residues. This CDR3 is CASSLDINYEQYF. In nucleotides, the CDR3 is TGTGCCAGCAGCTTGGATATAAACTACGAGCAGTACTTC. Full variable domain (missing parts from reference TRBV5-6 and TRBJ2-7): DAGVTQSPTHLIKTRGQQVTLRCSPKSGHDTVSWYQQALGQGPQFIFQYYEEEERQRGNFPDRFSGHQFPNYSSELNVNALLLGDSALYLCASSLDINYEQYFGPGTRLTVT.

The V gene is TRBV5-1, the J gene TRBJ2-2; D gene unclear. Trimming shortened V by 1 base and J by 0 bases, and 4 bases separated the two germline ends. The CDR3 has 14 residues. Germline CDR1 reads SGHRS; CDR2 reads YFSETQ. In DNA, the CDR3 is TGCGCCAGCAGCTTGACCTCGAACACCGGGGAGCTGTTTTTT. Its translation: CASSLTSNTGELFF. The full variable domain, in which reference TRBV5-1 and TRBJ2-2 provide the parts outside the CDR3, is KAGVTQTPRYLIKTRGQQVTLSCSPISGHRSVSWYQQTPGQGLQFLFEYFSETQRNKGNFPGRFSGRQFSNSRSEMNVSTLELGDSALYLCASSLTSNTGELFFGEGSRLTVL.

The chain carries TRBV4-2 and TRBJ2-5; TRBD2 is a possible D gene (5 bases). V was shortened by 5 bases and J by 3 bases, with 10 bases between the two germline ends. This CDR3 comprises 13 residues. From germline, CDR1 is LGHNA and CDR2 YNFKEQ. This chain's CDR3 is CASSSGVKETQYF. Written as DNA, the CDR3 is TGTGCCAGCAGCTCCGGGGTTAAAGAGACCCAGTACTTC.

A single count supports this clone. The chain has TRBV2 and TRBJ2-5; possibly TRBD2 for D (6 bases). Germline V CDR1 and CDR2: SNHLY, FYNNEI. The CDR3 totals 15 residues. The V and J ends lost 6 bases and 3 bases respectively, with 17 bases between them. The CDR3 DNA follows: TGTGCCAGCAGCCCCGAGGGACTCGCCGAAGAGACCCAGTACTTC. Translation: CASSPEGLAEETQYF.

The CDR3 nucleotides read TGTGCCAGCAGCTCCGGGGTTTTGATCGACGAAAAACTGTTTTTT. It codes for CASSSGVLIDEKLFF. J is TRBJ1-4 and V is TRBV5-8; D not resolved. Trimming took off 3 bases at V and 8 bases at J, with 17 bases between the two ends. Germline values: CDR1 SGHTS, CDR2 YDEGEE. CDR3 length: 15 amino acids.

This clone was detected a few times. The chain has TRBV6-5 and TRBJ1-2; 7 bases are a match to TRBD1. Germline CDR1 reads MNHEY; CDR2 reads SVGAGI. Losses at the gene ends were 4 bases for V and 8 bases for J; bases not matched to a gene: 10. The CDR3 is made up of 14 amino acids. CDR3 residues: CASSLRTGQGGYTF. Written as DNA, the CDR3 is TGTGCCAGCAGTTTGCGGACAGGCCAAGGGGGCTACACCTTC.

This rearrangement joins TRBV7-9 to TRBJ1-4, with D maybe TRBD1 (5 bases). Germline assignment: CDR1 SEHNR and CDR2 FQNEAQ (reference sequence). The ends were cut back, 6 bases at V and 6 bases at J, with 11 bases in the middle. This CDR3 is 13 amino acids long. The chain's CDR3 is CASRGWGDEKLFF. Written as DNA, the CDR3 is TGTGCCAGCAGGGGATGGGGCGATGAAAAACTGTTTTTT.

The chain couples TRBV5-6 to TRBJ2-7, with D hard to call. The germline V gene has CDR1 SGHDT and CDR2 YYEEEE. This CDR3 has 14 residues. Trimming pared 0 bases from V and 0 bases from J, leaving 7 bases between. The CDR3 reads CASSLVPGSYEQYF. The DNA of the CDR3 is TGTGCCAGCAGCTTGGTACCAGGCTCCTACGAGCAGTACTTC.

The rearrangement joins TRBV19 to TRBJ1-1, with D perhaps matching TRBD1 (6 bases). The CDR3 is made up of 15 amino acids. Trimming pared 9 bases from V and 4 bases from J, leaving 21 bases between. Germline V gene lookup returns CDR1 LNHDA and CDR2 SQIVND (reference sequence). The CDR3 sequence: CASLFGGPGGTEAFF. Written as DNA, the CDR3 is TGTGCCAGCCTGTTTGGGGGCCCTGGGGGCACTGAAGCTTTCTTT.

The chain recombines TRBV19 with TRBJ2-2, with 7 bases identical to TRBD1. V lost 9 bases and J lost 2; bases outside the gene matches: 12. This CDR3 region has 16 residues. Per germline, CDR1 LNHDA and CDR2 SQIVND (reference sequence). The CDR3 coding sequence is TGTGCCAGCCGCAATTGGACAGGAGCTAACACCGGGGAGCTGTTTTTT. Amino acid sequence: CASRNWTGANTGELFF.

This clone was counted a single time. Written as DNA, the CDR3 is TGCGCCGGGGGGACAGGGGATCGCACCGGGGAGCTGTTTTTT. Translated: CAGGTGDRTGELFF. The chain couples TRBV5-1 to TRBJ2-2; 10 bases align to TRBD1. V trimming: 10 bases; J trimming: 4 bases; junction bases outside the gene matches: 7. CDR3 length equals 14 residues. Germline V lookup: CDR1 SGHRS, CDR2 YFSETQ.

The chain employs TRBV30 and TRBJ2-7, with D maybe TRBD2 (5 bases). The CDR3 is made up of 12 amino acids. Trimming took 2 bases from V and 5 from J, leaving 10 bases between them. Germline CDR1 and CDR2: GTSNPN and SVGIG (reference sequence). The CDR3 DNA reads as TGTGCCTGGAGTCCGTCGGGGAACGAGCAGTACTTC. Its protein product is CAWSPSGNEQYF.